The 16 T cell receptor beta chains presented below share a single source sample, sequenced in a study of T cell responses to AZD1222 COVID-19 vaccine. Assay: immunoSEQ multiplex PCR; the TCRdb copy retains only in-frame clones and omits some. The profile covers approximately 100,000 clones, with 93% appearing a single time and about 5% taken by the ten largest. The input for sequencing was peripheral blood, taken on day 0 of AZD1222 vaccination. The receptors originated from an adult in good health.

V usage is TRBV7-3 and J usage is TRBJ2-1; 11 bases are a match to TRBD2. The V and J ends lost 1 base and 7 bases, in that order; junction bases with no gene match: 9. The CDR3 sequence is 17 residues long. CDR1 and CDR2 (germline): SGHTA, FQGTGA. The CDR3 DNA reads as TGTGCCAGCAGCTTAAGTGGGACTAGCGGAGGTAGGAATGAGCAGTTCTTC. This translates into CASSLSGTSGGRNEQFF. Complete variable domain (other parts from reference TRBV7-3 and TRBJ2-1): GAGVSQTPSNKVTEKGKYVELRCDPISGHTALYWYRQSLGQGPEFLIYFQGTGAADDSGLPNDRFFAVRPEGSVSTLKIQRTERGDSAVYLCASSLSGTSGGRNEQFFGPGTRLTVL.

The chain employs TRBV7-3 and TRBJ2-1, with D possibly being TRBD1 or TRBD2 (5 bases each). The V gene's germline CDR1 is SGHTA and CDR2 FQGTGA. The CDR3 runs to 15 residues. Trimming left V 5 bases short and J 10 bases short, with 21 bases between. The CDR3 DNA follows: TGTGCCAGCAGCACAAAGGGGAGCGGTCTTGGGGAGCAGTTCTTC. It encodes CASSTKGSGLGEQFF. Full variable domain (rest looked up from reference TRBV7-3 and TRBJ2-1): GAGVSQTPSNKVTEKGKYVELRCDPISGHTALYWYRQSLGQGPEFLIYFQGTGAADDSGLPNDRFFAVRPEGSVSTLKIQRTERGDSAVYLCASSTKGSGLGEQFFGPGTRLTVL.

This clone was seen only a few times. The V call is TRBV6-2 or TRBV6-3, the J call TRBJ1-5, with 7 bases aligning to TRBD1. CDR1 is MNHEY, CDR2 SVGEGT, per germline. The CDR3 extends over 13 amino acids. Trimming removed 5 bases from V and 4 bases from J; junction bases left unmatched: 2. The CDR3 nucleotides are TGTGCCAGCAGTGGGACAGATAATCAGCCCCAGCATTTT. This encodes CASSGTDNQPQHF.

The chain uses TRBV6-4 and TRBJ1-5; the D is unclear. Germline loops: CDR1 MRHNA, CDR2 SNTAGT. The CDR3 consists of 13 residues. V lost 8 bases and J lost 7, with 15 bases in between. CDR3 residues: CASAEDHGQPQHF. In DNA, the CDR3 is TGTGCCAGCGCGGAGGATCACGGGCAGCCCCAGCATTTT.

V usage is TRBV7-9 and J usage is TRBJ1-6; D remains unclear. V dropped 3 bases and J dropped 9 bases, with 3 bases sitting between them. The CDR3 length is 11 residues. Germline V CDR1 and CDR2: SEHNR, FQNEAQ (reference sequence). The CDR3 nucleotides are TGTGCCAGCAGCTTGGGTTCACCCCTCCACTTT. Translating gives CASSLGSPLHF.

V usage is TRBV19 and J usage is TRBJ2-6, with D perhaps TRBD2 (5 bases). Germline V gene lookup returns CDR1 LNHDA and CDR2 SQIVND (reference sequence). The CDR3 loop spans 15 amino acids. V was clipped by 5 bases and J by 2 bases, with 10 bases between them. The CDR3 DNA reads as TGTGCCAGTAGTCTGGACTCCACTGGGGCCAACGTCCTGACTTTC. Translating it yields CASSLDSTGANVLTF.

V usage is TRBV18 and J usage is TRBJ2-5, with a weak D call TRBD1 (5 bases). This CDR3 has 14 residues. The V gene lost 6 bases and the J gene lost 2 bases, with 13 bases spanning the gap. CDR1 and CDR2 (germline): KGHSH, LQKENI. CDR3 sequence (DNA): TGTGCCAGCTCCCGACTGACAGAACAAGAGACCCAGTACTTC. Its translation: CASSRLTEQETQYF.

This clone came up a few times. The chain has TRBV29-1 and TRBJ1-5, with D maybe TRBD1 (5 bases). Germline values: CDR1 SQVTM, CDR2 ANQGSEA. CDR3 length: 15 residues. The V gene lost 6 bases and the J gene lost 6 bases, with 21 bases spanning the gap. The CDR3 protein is CSVQDGLLGGQPQHF. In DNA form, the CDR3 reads TGCAGCGTCCAAGACGGCCTTCTTGGGGGTCAGCCCCAGCATTTT.

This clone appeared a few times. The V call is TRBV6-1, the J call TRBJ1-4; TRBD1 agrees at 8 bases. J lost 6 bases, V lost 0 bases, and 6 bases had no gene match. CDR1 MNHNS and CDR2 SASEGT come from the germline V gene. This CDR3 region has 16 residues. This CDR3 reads CASSEAQGQVYEKLFF. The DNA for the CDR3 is TGTGCCAGCAGTGAAGCGCAGGGACAGGTGTATGAAAAACTGTTTTTT.

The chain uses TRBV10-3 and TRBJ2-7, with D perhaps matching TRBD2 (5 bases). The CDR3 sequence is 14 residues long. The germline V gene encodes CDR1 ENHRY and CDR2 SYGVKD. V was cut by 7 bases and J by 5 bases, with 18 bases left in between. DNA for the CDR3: TGTGCCATCACTAAGGATGAGGGAGTCGACGAGCAGTACTTC. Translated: CAITKDEGVDEQYF.

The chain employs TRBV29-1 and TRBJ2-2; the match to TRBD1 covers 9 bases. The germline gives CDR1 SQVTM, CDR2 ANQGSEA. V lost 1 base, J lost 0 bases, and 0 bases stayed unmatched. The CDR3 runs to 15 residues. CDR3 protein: CSVEGQGANTGELFF. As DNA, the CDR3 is TGCAGCGTTGAAGGACAGGGGGCGAACACCGGGGAGCTGTTTTTT.

The CDR3 DNA follows: TGTGCCAGCAGCCAAACTAACTATGGCTACACCTTC. It is translated as CASSQTNYGYTF. This rearrangement joins TRBV28 to TRBJ1-2; D gene ambiguous. The V end was cut by 6 bases, the J end by 0 bases, with 5 bases between. Germline V gene sequence: CDR1 MDHEN, CDR2 SYDVKM. CDR3 length: 12 residues.

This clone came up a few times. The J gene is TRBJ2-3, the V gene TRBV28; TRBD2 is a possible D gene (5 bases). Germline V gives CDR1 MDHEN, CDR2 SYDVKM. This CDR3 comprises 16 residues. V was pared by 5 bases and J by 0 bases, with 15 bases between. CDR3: CASSTSAETSTDTQYF. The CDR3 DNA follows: TGTGCCAGCAGTACTTCAGCGGAGACTAGCACAGATACGCAGTATTTT.

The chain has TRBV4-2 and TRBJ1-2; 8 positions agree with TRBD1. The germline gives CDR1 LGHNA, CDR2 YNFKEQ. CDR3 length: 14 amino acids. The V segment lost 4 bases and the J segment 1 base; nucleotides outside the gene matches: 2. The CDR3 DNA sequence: TGTGCCAGCAGCCCAGGGGGCTTTAACTATGGCTACACCTTC. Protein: CASSPGGFNYGYTF.

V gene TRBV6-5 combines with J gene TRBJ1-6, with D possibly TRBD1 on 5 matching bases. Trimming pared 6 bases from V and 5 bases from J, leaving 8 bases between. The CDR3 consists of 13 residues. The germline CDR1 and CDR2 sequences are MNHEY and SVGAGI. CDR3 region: CASRRGNNSPLHF. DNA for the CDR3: TGTGCCAGCAGGAGGGGAAATAATTCACCCCTCCACTTT.

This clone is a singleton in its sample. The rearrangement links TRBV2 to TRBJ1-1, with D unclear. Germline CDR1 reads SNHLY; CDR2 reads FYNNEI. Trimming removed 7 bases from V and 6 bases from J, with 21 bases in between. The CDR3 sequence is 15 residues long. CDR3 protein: CASIRRPLDFAEAFF. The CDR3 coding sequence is TGTGCCAGCATACGACGTCCCCTTGATTTCGCTGAAGCTTTCTTT.